This T cell receptor (beta chain) was profiled in a study of T cells in Graves' hyperthyroidism and ophthalmopathy (dated by TCRdb to about 2019). As for the study more broadly: Peripheral blood samples were taken at initial diagnosis, before any treatment was given. TCR V-J signatures able to tell the groups apart were searched for in a discovery cohort of some 100 patients, of whom 43 had Graves' ophthalmopathy and 55 to 65 had stable Graves' hyperthyroidism. Whether ophthalmopathy could be predicted prospectively was tested in an independent validation cohort made up of under 20 hyperthyroidism patients plus 17 patients who later progressed to ophthalmopathy. In addition, the study compared T-cell repertoires in thyroid tissue and in blood from roughly 6 Graves' hyperthyroidism patients. The 75 to 100 discovery patients were randomly split 7:3 into training and test sets. Following sampling, methimazole starting at 30 mg daily was given to hyperthyroidism patients, and high-dose intravenous methylprednisolone was given to ophthalmopathy patients. The paper describes TCR Vbeta CDR3 sequencing of 120 to 150 peripheral blood samples, made up of approximately 40 ophthalmopathy patients, roughly 72 hyperthyroidism patients and roughly 17 progressor patients.

The germline V gene gives CDR1 as SNHLY and CDR2 as FYNNEI. V drops 2 bases and J drops 5 bases, leaving 22 bases in between. The CDR3 starts with the cysteine, ends with the phenylalanine, and has 17 residues. CDR3 DNA is the only sequence kept; it has 51 bases, read in frame from the first base. Stable Graves' hyperthyroidism was defined as no progression to ophthalmopathy during 18 months of follow-up. Hyperthyroidism patients were aged 18 to 65 years and newly diagnosed, with disease duration of less than 2 months. Any patient with an uncontrolled infection, another autoimmune disease, pregnancy or lactation was excluded. Diagnoses relied on clinical symptoms, serum thyroxine and TRAb, thyroid ultrasound and orbital computed tomography. PBMCs were separated from under 11 ml of fresh peripheral blood using Ficoll-Paque density gradient centrifugation. Trizol reagent was used to extract total RNA, and RNA quality was then checked on an Agilent 2100 Bioanalyzer.

TCR beta CDR3 regions were amplified from RNA transcripts. The TCR CDR3 was subjected to a first round of RT-PCR using the HTBI primer set and the Qiagen OneStep RT-PCR kit. The libraries were constructed in a second round of multiplex PCR and then size-selected and purified. Paired-end sequencing of the libraries was performed with 100 bp reads on an Illumina HiSeq2000. The original methods were these. SOAPnuke was used to process the raw data, removing reads that contained adapters or uncalled bases, had a mean Phred below 15, or lacked an exact match to the constant primer or identifier. High-quality paired reads were merged with COPE v1.2.5, and unique nucleotide sequences were defined as clonotypes. Clonotypes were aligned to IMGT TRBV, TRBD and TRBJ reference segments using MiTCR v1.1. The analysis was restricted to V-J combinations with a frequency above 0.0001, which together covered around 99% of the repertoires. The TCS score was defined as the ratio of F50 (clonal expansion) to E x V (chaos), calculated using BLOSUM62-based TCRdist between CDR3 peptides within each V-J. Welch's t-statistics and random forest reduced roughly 540 V-J features to 10 to 15, which were used in a naive Bayes classifier (R e1071). The similarity between thyroid and blood repertoires was quantified using the Morisita-Horn index. TCRdb itself trimmed the public reads at Q25 with fastp, ran MiXCR and retained productive beta chains. Each entry is one CDR3 protein sequence, shown with its most common DNA and genes. The V and J calls were not made by the authors but by TCRdb's processing. This sample has 700,000 to 850,000 distinct CDR3 sequences in its table, and roughly a third of those were observed once. More than 25% of the sample is in the top ten clones.

As for this clonotype: What this receptor recognizes is not known. Per-base quality was not reported, and no clone a single base away is much larger than it.

Points the paper makes about the study in general: Sample size was not statistically predetermined, and investigators were not blinded to group allocation. In validation, the model predicted progression to ophthalmopathy a median of roughly 6.2 months before onset, with 65% to 71% sensitivity and 72.22% specificity. Most expanded thyroid clonotypes (frequency above 0.001) were also found in blood, which suggests that blood repertoires may mirror thyroid immune responses. Ophthalmopathy was separated from stable hyperthyroidism by a 13 V-J signature model, with approximately 86% sensitivity and about 81% specificity obtained in cross-validation and 80%/75% obtained in testing.

The sequencing input was blood. Recombination joined TRBV2 with TRBJ2-7, with no confidently assigned D gene. This receptor was obtained from a middle-aged woman with Graves' hyperthyroidism. The sequenced DNA is TGTGCCAGCAGTGAAAGCGCGGTAGGCAATATTGTCGACGAGCAGTACTTC. Its amino acids are CASSESAVGNIVDEQYF. The variable domain in full, with residues beyond the CDR3 obtained from the reference TRBV2 and TRBJ2-7 genes, is EPEVTQTPSHQVTQMGQEVILRCVPISNHLYFYWYRQILGQKVEFLVSFYNNEISEKSEIFDDQFSVERPDGSNFTLKIRSTKLEDSAMYFCASSESAVGNIVDEQYFGPGTRLTVT.